Here is one T cell receptor beta chain with its context. Its specificity is not known. Findings and caveats of the study: Larger-cohort validation covered only one TCR beta V-J rearrangement.

TCRdb itself ran the 5' RACE reads through MiXCR, one entry per CDR3 protein. The sample lists roughly 50,000 distinct CDR3 sequences; more than 15% were seen once. CDR1 and CDR2 from the germline V gene are SGHTA and FQGNSA. The V end lost 1 base, the J end lost 8 bases, and 17 bases lay between the germline ends. The CDR3 spans 15 residues. CD25-based Treg depletion was applied to purified naive CD4+ T cells. The receptor's source is a female donor with breast cancer. The sequenced material came from naive CD4+ T cells sorted from blood. The subset denotes: naive CD4+ T cells, CD4+CD45RA+CD25-. The genes are TRBV7-2 and TRBJ1-2; D might be TRBD1 (5 bases). The CDR3 DNA reads as TGTGCCAGCAGCTTAGATCCAGGGTCGATAGGCGGCTACACCTTC. Encoded protein: CASSLDPGSIGGYTF.